A single sample gave rise to the 2 T cell receptor beta chains below, sequenced in a study of T cell responses to AZD1222 COVID-19 vaccine. Libraries were prepared by immunoSEQ multiplex PCR; TCRdb keeps only in-frame clonotypes and omits some of them. The sample consists of 180,000 or so clones, 90% of them appearing once. The sample consisted of peripheral blood, taken 28 days after the second dose of the MenACWY control vaccine. These receptor sequences come from an adult who received the MenACWY meningococcal vaccine as a control.

The chain employs TRBV7-2 and TRBJ2-7, with unresolved D. V lost 5 bases and J 2 bases, leaving 10 bases between the germline ends. This CDR3 has 13 amino acids. Germline V gene sequence: CDR1 SGHTA, CDR2 FQGNSA. CDR3 protein: CASSTTAAYEQYF. CDR3 DNA sequence: TGTGCCAGCAGCACGACGGCAGCCTACGAGCAGTACTTC.

The chain combines TRBV27 with TRBJ1-2, with 7 bases identical to TRBD1. The trim removed 5 bases at V and 4 bases at J, leaving 7 bases unmatched. Germline V gene lookup returns CDR1 MNHEY and CDR2 SMNVEV (reference sequence). The CDR3 contains 14 residues. CDR3 sequence: CASSKTGAVYGYTF. CDR3 in DNA: TGTGCCAGCAGTAAAACAGGGGCGGTCTATGGCTACACCTTC.